One and the same sample provided the 3 T cell receptor beta chains below, sequenced in a study of blood T cell repertoires in COVID-19. Sequenced by immunoSEQ multiplex PCR; TCRdb stores in-frame clones only, minus some. The table has roughly 230,000 clones, 85% seen once. The sequencing sample was made of peripheral blood. The receptor source for this set is a woman aged 55-70 years with active or convalescent COVID-19.

This rearrangement joins TRBV27 to TRBJ2-2; 7 nucleotides align to TRBD1. V dropped 3 bases and J dropped 6; count of bases not matched to a gene: 10. There are 16 residues in the CDR3. The germline CDR1 and CDR2 sequences are MNHEY and SMNVEV (reference sequence). CDR3 nucleotide sequence: TGTGCCAGCAGTTTCAGGCAGGGGGTATACGCCGGGGAGCTGTTTTTT. It is translated as CASSFRQGVYAGELFF.

V and J are TRBV4-2 and TRBJ2-4, with 10 bases aligning to TRBD2. V was pared by 0 bases and J by 3 bases, with 8 bases of the junction left unmatched. The V gene's germline CDR1 is LGHNA and CDR2 YNFKEQ. CDR3 length equals 18 residues. CDR3 region: CASSQDASGRGVKNIQYF. The CDR3 nucleotides read TGTGCCAGCAGCCAAGATGCTAGCGGGAGAGGAGTCAAAAACATTCAGTACTTC.

V and J are TRBV28 and TRBJ1-4; no reliable D call. V lost 6 bases and J lost 0, with 8 bases in between. CDR1 and CDR2 (germline): MDHEN, SYDVKM. This CDR3 is 14 amino acids long. CDR3 residues: CASSTDATNEKLFF. CDR3 nucleotides: TGTGCCAGCAGCACAGACGCAACTAATGAAAAACTGTTTTTT.